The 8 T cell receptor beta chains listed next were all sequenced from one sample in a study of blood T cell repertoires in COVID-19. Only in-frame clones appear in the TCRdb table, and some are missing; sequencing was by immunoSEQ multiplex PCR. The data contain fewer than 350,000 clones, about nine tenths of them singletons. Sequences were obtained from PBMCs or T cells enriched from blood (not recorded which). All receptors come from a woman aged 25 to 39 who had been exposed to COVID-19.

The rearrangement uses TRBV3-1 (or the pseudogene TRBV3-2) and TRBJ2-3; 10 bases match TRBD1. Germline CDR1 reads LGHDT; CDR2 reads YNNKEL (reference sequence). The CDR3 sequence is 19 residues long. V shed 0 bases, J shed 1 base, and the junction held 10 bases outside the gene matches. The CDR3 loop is CASSQEGLGGTGGTDTQYF. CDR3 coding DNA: TGTGCCAGCAGCCAAGAAGGACTTGGGGGGACAGGGGGCACAGATACGCAGTATTTT.

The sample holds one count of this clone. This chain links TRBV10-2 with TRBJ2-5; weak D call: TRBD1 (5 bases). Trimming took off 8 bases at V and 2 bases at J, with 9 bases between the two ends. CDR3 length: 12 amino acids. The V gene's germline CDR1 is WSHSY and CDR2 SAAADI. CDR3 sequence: CASGAGQETQYF. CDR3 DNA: TGCGCCAGCGGCGCAGGGCAAGAGACCCAGTACTTC.

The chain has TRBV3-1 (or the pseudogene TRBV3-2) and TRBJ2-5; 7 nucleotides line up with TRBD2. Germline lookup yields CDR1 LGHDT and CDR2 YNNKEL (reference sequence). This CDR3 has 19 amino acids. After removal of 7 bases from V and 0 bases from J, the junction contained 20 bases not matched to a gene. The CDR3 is CASNQGGASGSFHQETQYF. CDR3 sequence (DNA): TGTGCCAGCAACCAGGGAGGGGCTAGCGGAAGTTTTCACCAAGAGACCCAGTACTTC.

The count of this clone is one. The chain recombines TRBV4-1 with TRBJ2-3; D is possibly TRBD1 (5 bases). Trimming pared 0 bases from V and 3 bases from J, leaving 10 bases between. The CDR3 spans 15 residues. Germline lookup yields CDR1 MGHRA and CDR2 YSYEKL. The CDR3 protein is CASSQDGQGTDTQYF. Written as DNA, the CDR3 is TGCGCCAGCAGCCAAGATGGGCAGGGTACAGATACGCAGTATTTT.

The CDR3 nucleotides are TGTGCCAGCAGCCCACTCGGGGGGGCGAACACTGAAGCTTTCTTT. Translated: CASSPLGGANTEAFF. This rearrangement joins TRBV6-5 to TRBJ1-1; weak D call: TRBD1 (6 bases). The V end lost 6 bases, the J end lost 1 base, and 15 bases lay between the germline ends. Germline V gives CDR1 MNHEY, CDR2 SVGAGI. The length of the CDR3 is 15 residues.

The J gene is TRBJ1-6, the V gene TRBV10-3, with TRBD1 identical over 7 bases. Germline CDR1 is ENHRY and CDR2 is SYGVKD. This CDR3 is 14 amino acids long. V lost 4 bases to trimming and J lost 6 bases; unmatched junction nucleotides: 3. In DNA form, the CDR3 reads TGTGCCATCAGTGGGGACAGTACTAATTCACCCCTCCACTTT. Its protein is CAISGDSTNSPLHF.

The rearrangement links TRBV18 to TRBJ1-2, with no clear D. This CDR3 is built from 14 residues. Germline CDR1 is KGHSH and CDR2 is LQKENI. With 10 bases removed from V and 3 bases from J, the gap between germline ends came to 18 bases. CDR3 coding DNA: TGTGCCACCCAACCAGGAGGACCCTACTATGGCTACACCTTC. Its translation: CATQPGGPYYGYTF.

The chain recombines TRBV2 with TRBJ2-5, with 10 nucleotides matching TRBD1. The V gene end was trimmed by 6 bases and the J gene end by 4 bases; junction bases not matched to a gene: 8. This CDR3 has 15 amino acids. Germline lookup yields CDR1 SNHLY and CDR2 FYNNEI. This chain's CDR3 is CASSSPGTGVETQYF. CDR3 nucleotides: TGTGCCAGCAGCAGCCCCGGGACAGGGGTAGAGACCCAGTACTTC.